One and the same sample provided the 2 T cell receptor beta chains below, sequenced in a study of cytomegalovirus exposure and HLA in healthy donors (dated by TCRdb to the late 2010s). The library was produced with the immunoSEQ multiplex PCR assay. A mixture of 60 forward primers for TCR Vbeta segments and 13 reverse primers for TCR Jbeta segments was used in the multiplex PCR. The immuneACCESS repertoire file appears here via TCRdb, limited to in-frame rearrangements. These files lack a portion of the clones; in checked studies, under half of the deficit traces to unresolved V genes, and the cause of the others is not known. The sample table holds about 140,000 clones. Together, the top ten hold approximately 2% of the sample. The sequenced material came from PBMCs. The receptor source for this set is a woman aged 18-29 years in good health and CMV-seronegative.

This chain uses TRBV5-6 with TRBJ1-1; 7 nucleotides agree with TRBD1. The V segment lost 3 bases and the J segment 1 base; nucleotides outside the gene matches: 9. CDR1 is SGHDT and CDR2 is YYEEEE in the germline V gene. The CDR3 sequence is 16 residues long. The CDR3 is CASSYKDRVENTEAFF. CDR3 bases: TGTGCCAGCAGCTATAAAGACAGGGTGGAGAACACTGAAGCTTTCTTT.

The chain couples TRBV7-8 to TRBJ1-5, with D tentatively TRBD1 (6 bases). The V gene lost 2 bases and the J gene lost 1 base, with 15 bases spanning the gap. Germline lookup yields CDR1 SGHVS and CDR2 FQNEAQ. The CDR3 has 17 residues. CDR3 loop: CASSLMTGELSNQPQHF. CDR3 bases: TGTGCCAGCAGCTTAATGACAGGTGAATTAAGCAATCAGCCCCAGCATTTT. Based on the CDR3 plus reference TRBV7-8 and TRBJ1-5, the full variable domain is GAGVSQSPRYKVAKRGQDVALRCDPISGHVSLFWYQQALGQGPEFLTYFQNEAQLDKSGLPSDRFFAERPEGSVSTLKIQRTQQEDSAVYLCASSLMTGELSNQPQHFGDGTRLSIL.